In this sample, the clone carrying this T cell receptor beta chain turned up once. Its antigen is unidentified. The junction differs from germline at one of its ends, possibly a read error. Anyone with autoimmune disease history or systemic immunosuppression was excluded. Baseline, cycle 4 day 1, and cycle 7 day 1 were the blood sampling points. This sample is part of a study of OX40 agonist ivuxolimab in advanced cancers. Study-level background: Males comprised around 80% of the group, whose mean age was approximately 62 years (range roughly 20 to 90).

Sequencing was performed with immunoSEQ multiplex PCR; in TCRdb, only in-frame clones are kept and a portion is missing. The table records tens of thousands of clones, around four fifths of them present only once. Overall study findings and caveats: Low normalized T-cell clonal expansion was also seen in some nonresponders.

The input for sequencing was CD4+ or CD8+ T cells sorted from blood, taken in a trial of the OX40 agonist ivuxolimab. The clonotype originates from an adult with an advanced solid tumor such as melanoma, head and neck, liver or kidney cancer.

The CDR3 DNA follows: TGTGCCAGGAGTTCGGACAGGGGGCAACCAGATACGCAGTATTTT. Residues: CARSSDRGQPDTQYF. This chain connects TRBV6-7 to TRBJ2-3, with 11 bases matching TRBD1. TRBV6-7 is given ORF status, its function remaining uncertain. CDR3 length equals 15 residues.